The clone carrying this T cell receptor beta chain appeared a single time. Between the trimmed V and J ends, which lost 1 base and 6 bases, there was a span of 5 bases. There are 12 residues in the CDR3. Germline V lookup: CDR1 SGHVS, CDR2 FQNEAQ. TCRdb's copy holds only in-frame clones and misses some; the assay was immunoSEQ multiplex PCR. This table has under 170,000 clones, roughly 90% appearing once. The data are from a study of blood T cell repertoires in COVID-19. Whole-study context: Samples came from the United States, Italy and Spain, spanning acute and convalescent COVID-19.

This receptor was obtained from a woman aged 60-75 years with active or convalescent COVID-19. The sequencing input was peripheral blood. The chain couples TRBV7-8 to TRBJ2-3; D unresolved. CDR3 sequence reads: CASSLGLDTQYF. CDR3 nucleotide sequence: TGTGCCAGCAGCTTAGGGCTCGATACGCAGTATTTT.